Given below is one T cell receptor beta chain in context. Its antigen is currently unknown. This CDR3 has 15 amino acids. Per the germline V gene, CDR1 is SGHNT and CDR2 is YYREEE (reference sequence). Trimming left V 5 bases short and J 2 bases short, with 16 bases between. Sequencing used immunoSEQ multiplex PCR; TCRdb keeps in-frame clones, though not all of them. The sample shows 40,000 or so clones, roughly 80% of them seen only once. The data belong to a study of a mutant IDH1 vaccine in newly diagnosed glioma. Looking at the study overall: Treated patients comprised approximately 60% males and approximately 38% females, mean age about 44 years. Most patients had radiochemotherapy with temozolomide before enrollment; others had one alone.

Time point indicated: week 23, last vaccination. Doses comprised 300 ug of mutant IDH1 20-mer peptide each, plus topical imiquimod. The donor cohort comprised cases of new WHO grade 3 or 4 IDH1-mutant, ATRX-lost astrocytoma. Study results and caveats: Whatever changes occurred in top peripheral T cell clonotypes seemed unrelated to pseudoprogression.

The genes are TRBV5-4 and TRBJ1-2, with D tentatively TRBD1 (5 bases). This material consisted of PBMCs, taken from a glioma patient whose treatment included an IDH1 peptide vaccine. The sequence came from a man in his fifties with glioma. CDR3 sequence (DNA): TGTGCCAGCAGTTACCCTAGGGGAGGGAACTATGGCTACACCTTC. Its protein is CASSYPRGGNYGYTF.